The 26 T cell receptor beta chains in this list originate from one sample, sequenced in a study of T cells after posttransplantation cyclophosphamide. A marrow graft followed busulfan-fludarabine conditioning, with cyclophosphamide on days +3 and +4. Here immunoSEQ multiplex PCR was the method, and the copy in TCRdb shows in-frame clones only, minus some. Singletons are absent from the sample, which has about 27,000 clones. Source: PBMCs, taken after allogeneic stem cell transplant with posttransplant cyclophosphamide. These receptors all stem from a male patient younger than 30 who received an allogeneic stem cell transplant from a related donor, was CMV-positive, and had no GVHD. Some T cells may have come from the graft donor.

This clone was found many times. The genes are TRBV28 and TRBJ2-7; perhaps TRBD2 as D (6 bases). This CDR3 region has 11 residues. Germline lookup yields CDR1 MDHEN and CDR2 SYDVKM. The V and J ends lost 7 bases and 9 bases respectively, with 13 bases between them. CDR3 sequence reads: CASKKGLRQYF. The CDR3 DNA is TGTGCCAGCAAGAAGGGACTGAGGCAGTACTTC.

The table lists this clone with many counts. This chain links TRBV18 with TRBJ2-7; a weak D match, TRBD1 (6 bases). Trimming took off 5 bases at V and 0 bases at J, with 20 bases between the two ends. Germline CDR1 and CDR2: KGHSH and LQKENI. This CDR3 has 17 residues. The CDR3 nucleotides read TGTGCCAGCTCATCCATCCCCGGGACATCAAGCTCCTACGAGCAGTACTTC. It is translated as CASSSIPGTSSSYEQYF.

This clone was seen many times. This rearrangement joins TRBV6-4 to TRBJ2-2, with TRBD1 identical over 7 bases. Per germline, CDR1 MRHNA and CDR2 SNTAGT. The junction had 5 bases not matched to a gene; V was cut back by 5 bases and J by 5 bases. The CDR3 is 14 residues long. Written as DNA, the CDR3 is TGTGCCAGCAGTACAGGGGCAGGGACCGGGGAGCTGTTTTTT. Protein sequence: CASSTGAGTGELFF.

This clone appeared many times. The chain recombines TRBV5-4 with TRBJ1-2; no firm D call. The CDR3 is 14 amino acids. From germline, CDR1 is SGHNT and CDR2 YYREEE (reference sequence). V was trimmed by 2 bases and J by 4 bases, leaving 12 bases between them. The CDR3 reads CASSLYGAGYGYTF. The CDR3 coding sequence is TGTGCCAGCAGCTTATACGGTGCTGGCTATGGCTACACCTTC.

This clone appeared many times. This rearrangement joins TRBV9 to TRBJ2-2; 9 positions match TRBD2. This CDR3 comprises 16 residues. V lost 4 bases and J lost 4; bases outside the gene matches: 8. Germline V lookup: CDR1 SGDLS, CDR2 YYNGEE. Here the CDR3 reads CASSITGTSTTGELFF. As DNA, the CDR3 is TGTGCCAGCAGCATAACCGGGACTAGCACCACCGGGGAGCTGTTTTTT.

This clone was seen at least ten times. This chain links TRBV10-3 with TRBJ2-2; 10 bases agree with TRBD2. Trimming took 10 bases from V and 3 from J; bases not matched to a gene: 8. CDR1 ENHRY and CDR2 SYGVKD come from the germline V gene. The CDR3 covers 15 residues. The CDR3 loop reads CATSGGAIDTGELFF. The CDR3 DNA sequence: TGTGCCACGAGCGGGGGGGCAATTGACACCGGGGAGCTGTTTTTT.

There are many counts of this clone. CDR3 coding DNA: TGTGCCAGCAGTGAAATCAGCGGGGGGAGGTGGAATGAGCAGTTCTTC. This sequence encodes CASSEISGGRWNEQFF. The rearrangement joins TRBV6-1 to TRBJ2-1, with 9 bases identical to TRBD2. This CDR3 has 16 residues. The germline CDR1 and CDR2 sequences are MNHNS and SASEGT. Unmatched junction bases numbered 9, after V lost 2 bases and J lost 7 bases.

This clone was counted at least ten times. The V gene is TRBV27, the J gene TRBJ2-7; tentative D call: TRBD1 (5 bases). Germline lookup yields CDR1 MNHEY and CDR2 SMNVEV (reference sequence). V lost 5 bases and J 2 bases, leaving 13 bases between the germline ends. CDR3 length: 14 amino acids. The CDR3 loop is CASSLRKQAYEQYF. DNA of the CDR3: TGTGCCAGCAGTCTCCGGAAACAGGCCTACGAGCAGTACTTC.

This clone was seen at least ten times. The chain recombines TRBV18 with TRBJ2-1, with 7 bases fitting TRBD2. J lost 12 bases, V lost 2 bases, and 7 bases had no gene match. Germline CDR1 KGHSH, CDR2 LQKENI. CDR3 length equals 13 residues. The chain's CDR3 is CASSPGREGVQFF. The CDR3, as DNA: TGTGCCAGCTCACCAGGGAGGGAAGGGGTGCAGTTCTTC.

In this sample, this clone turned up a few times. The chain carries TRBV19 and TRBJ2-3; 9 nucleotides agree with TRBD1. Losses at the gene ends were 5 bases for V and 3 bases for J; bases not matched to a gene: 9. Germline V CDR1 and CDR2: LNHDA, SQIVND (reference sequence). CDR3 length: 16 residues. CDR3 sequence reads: CASSGTGTIGTDTQYF. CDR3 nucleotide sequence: TGTGCCAGTAGTGGGACAGGGACCATCGGGACAGATACGCAGTATTTT.

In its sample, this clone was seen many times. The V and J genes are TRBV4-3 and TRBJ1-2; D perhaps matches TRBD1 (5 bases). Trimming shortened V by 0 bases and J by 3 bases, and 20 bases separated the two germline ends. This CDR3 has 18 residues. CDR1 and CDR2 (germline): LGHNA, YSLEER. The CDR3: CASSQDLLDPGTYYGYTF. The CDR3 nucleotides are TGCGCCAGCAGCCAAGACCTCCTCGATCCAGGGACTTACTATGGCTACACCTTC.

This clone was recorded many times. The CDR3: CASRGGTGPTGNTIYF. For the CDR3, the DNA is TGTGCCAGCAGGGGGGGGACAGGGCCAACTGGAAACACCATATATTTT. This chain links TRBV7-6 with TRBJ1-3; 9 positions match TRBD1. The CDR3 has 16 residues. V was clipped by 6 bases and J by 2 bases; unmatched bases: 8. Per germline, CDR1 SGHVS and CDR2 FNYEAQ. Together with reference TRBV7-6 and TRBJ1-3, the CDR3 gives the full variable domain: GAGVSQSPRYKVTKRGQDVALRCDPISGHVSLYWYRQALGQGPEFLTYFNYEAQQDKSGLPNDRFSAERPEGSISTLTIQRTEQRDSAMYRCASRGGTGPTGNTIYFGEGSWLTVV.

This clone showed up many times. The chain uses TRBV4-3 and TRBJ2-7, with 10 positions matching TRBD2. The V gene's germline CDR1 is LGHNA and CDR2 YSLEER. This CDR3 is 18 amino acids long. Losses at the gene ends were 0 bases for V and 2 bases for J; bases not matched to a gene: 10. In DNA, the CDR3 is TGCGCCAGCAGCCAAGATGCCAGCCCTGGGACTAGCGCCTACGAGCAGTACTTC. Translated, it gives CASSQDASPGTSAYEQYF.

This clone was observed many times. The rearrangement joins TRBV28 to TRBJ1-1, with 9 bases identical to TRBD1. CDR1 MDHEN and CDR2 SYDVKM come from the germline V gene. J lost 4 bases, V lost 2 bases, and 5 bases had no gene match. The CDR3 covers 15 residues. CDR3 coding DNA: TGTGCCAGCAGTTTAGGGGACAGGGATGTCACTGAAGCTTTCTTT. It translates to CASSLGDRDVTEAFF.

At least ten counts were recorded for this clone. The CDR3 DNA reads as TGTGCCAGAACCTCAACAGGGGTAGGGGCCAACGTCCTGACTTTC. Amino acid sequence: CARTSTGVGANVLTF. J is TRBJ2-6 and V is TRBV2; 7 positions agree with TRBD1. CDR1 SNHLY and CDR2 FYNNEI come from the germline V gene. Germline trimming cut 9 bases from V and 4 bases from J; bases unmatched to any gene: 9. CDR3 length: 15 residues.

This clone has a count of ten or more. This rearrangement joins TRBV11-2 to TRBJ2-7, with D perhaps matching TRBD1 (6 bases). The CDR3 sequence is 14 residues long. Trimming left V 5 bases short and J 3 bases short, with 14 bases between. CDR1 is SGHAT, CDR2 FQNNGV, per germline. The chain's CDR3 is CASSDVRGFYEQYF. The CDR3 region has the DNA TGTGCCAGCAGCGACGTCAGGGGATTCTACGAGCAGTACTTC.

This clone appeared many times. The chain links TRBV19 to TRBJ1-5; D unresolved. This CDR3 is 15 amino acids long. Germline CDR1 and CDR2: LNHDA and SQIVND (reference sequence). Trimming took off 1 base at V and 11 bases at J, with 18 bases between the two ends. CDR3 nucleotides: TGTGCCAGTAGTATAGGCGGGGAAGCCCTGGGGTCCCAGCATTTT. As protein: CASSIGGEALGSQHF. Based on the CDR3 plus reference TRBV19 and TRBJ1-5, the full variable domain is DGGITQSPKYLFRKEGQNVTLSCEQNLNHDAMYWYRQDPGQGLRLIYYSQIVNDFQKGDIAEGYSVSREKKESFPLTVTSAQKNPTAFYLCASSIGGEALGSQHFGDGTRLSIL.

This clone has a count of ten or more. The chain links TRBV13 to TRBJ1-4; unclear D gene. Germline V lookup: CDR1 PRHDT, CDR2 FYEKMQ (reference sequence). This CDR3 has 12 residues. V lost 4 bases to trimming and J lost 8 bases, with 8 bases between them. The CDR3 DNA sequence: TGTGCCAGCAGCTCGGGAATCGAAAAACTGTTTTTT. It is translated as CASSSGIEKLFF.

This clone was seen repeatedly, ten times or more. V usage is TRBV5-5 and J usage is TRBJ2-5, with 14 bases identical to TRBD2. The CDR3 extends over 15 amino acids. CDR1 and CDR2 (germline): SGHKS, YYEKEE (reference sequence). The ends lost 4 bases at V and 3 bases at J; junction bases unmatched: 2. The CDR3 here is CASSPGLAGEETQYF. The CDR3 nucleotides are TGTGCCAGCAGCCCGGGACTAGCGGGGGAAGAGACCCAGTACTTC.

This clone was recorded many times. CDR3 nucleotides: TGTGCCAGCAGTTATACAGGGTCAGATACGCAGTATTTT. Encoded protein: CASSYTGSDTQYF. The genes are TRBV6-1 and TRBJ2-3; possibly TRBD1 for D (6 bases). This CDR3 is built from 13 residues. Germline V gives CDR1 MNHNS, CDR2 SASEGT. Trimming left V 5 bases short and J 4 bases short, with 10 bases between.

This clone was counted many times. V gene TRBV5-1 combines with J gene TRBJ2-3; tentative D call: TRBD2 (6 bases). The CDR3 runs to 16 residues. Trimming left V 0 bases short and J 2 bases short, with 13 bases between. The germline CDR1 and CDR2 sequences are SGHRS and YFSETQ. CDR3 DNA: TGCGCCAGCAGCTTGGGGGGGGACCAACCCACAGATACGCAGTATTTT. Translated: CASSLGGDQPTDTQYF.

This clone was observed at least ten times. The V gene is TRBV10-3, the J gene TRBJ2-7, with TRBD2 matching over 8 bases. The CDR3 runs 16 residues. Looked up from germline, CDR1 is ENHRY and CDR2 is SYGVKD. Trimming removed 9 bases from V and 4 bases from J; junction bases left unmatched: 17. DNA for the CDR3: TGTGCCATAGAGGGGGTTAAATGGCGGGAGGAATACGAGCAGTACTTC. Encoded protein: CAIEGVKWREEYEQYF.

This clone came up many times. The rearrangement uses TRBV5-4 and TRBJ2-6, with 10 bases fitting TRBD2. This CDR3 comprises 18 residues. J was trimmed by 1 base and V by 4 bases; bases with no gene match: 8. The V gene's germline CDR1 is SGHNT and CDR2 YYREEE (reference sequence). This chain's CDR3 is CASSVPSGGGSGANVLTF. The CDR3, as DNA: TGTGCCAGCAGCGTACCTAGCGGGGGTGGGTCTGGGGCCAACGTCCTGACTTTC.

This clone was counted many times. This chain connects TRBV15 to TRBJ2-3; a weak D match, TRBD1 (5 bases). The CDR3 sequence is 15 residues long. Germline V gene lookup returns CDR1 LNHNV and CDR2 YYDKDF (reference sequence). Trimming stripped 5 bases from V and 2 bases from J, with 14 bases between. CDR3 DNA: TGTGCCACCAGCTCAACAGGTTTTTCCACAGATACGCAGTATTTT. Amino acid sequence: CATSSTGFSTDTQYF. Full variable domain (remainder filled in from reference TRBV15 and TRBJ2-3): DAMVIQNPRYQVTQFGKPVTLSCSQTLNHNVMYWYQQKSSQAPKLLFHYYDKDFNNEADTPDNFQSRRPNTSFCFLDIRSPGLGDTAMYLCATSSTGFSTDTQYFGPGTRLTVL.

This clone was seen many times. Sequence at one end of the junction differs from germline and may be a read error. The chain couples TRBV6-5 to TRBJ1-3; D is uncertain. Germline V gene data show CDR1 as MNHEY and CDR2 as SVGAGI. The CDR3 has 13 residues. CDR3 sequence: CAAGWGSGNTIYF. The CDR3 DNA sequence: TGCGCCGCGGGTTGGGGATCTGGAAACACCATATATTTT.

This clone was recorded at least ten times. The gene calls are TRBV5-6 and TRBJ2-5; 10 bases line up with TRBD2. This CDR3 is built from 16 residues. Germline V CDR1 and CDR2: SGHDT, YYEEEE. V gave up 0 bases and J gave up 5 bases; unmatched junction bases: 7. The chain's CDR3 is CASSLGLAGAGETQYF. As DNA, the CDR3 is TGTGCCAGCAGCTTGGGGCTAGCGGGGGCCGGTGAGACCCAGTACTTC.